The TCR beta chain under discussion was sequenced for a study of T cell repertoires in aging, cancer and after chemotherapy. Study-wide background: Donors were grouped into six age bands spanning 30 or younger through 70 or older. The whole study produced a dataset of some 9 million TCR reads. Broader study findings: Compared with age-matched healthy donors, untreated hematological or solid cancer patients showed higher blood TCR clonality. In cancer patients, declining TCR diversity with age involved lost richness and lost evenness.

TRB rearrangements spanning V, D and J were amplified using mixed TRB-A/B primers. TCRdb analysed the multiplex PCR reads with MiXCR anew, one entry per CDR3 protein. The data hold around 6,200 distinct CDR3 sequences, with 25% to 35% observed a single time. As for this clonotype: Its specificity is unknown.

TCR beta rearrangements were amplified from peripheral blood genomic DNA. The germline CDR1 and CDR2 sequences are DFQATT and SNEGSKA (reference sequence). J was trimmed by 3 bases and V by 6 bases; bases with no gene match: 9. The CDR3 length is 15 residues. The material sequenced was blood. This receptor was obtained from a human donor with a blood cancer. The chain has TRBV20-1 and TRBJ2-1; 9 bases align to TRBD1. CDR3 sequence: CSAAAWDRVYNEQFF. In nucleotides, the CDR3 is TGCAGTGCGGCAGCCTGGGACAGGGTCTACAATGAGCAGTTCTTC.